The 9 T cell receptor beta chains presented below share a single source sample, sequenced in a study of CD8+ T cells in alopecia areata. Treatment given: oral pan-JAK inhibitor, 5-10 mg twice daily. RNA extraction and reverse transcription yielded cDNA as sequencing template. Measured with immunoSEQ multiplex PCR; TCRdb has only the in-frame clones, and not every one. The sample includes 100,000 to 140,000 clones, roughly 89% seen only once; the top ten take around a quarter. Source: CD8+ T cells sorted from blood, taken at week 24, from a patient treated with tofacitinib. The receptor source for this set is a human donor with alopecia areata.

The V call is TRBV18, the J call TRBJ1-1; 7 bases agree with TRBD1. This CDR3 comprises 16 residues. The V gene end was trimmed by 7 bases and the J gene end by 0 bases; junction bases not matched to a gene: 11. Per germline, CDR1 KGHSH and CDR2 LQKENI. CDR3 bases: TGTGCCAGCTTGTACCTAGGGGGCCCAATGAACACTGAAGCTTTCTTT. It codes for CASLYLGGPMNTEAFF.

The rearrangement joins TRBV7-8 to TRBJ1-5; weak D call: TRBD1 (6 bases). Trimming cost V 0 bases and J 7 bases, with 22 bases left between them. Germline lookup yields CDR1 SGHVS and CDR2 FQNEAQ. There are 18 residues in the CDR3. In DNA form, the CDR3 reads TGTGCCAGCAGCTTAGCGCGGTGGACAGACTTGGGTTCCCAGCCCCAGCATTTT. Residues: CASSLARWTDLGSQPQHF.

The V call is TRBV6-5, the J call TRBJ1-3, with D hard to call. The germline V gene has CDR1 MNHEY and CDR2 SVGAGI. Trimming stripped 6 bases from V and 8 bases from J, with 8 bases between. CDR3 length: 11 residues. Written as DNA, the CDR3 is TGTGCCAGCAGGACAAAAGACACCATATATTTT. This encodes CASRTKDTIYF.

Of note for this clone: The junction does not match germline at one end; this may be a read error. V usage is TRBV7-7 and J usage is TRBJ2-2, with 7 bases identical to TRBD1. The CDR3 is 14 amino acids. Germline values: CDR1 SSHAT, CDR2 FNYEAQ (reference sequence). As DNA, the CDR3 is TGTGCTAGCAGCGCGACAGGGTTGGCCGGGGAGCTGTTTTTT. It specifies CASSATGLAGELFF.

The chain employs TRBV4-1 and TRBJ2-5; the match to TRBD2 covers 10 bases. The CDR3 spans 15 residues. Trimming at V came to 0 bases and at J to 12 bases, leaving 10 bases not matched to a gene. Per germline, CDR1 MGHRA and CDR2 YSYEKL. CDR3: CASSQEGLSSGGEYF. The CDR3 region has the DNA TGCGCCAGCAGCCAAGAAGGGTTGTCTAGCGGGGGAGAGTACTTC.

The CDR3 bases are TGTGCCAGCAGCCCCGGGGGGACAGGGGTTTATGCGAACACCGGGGAGCTGTTTTTT. Its translation is CASSPGGTGVYANTGELFF. The chain couples TRBV11-2 to TRBJ2-2; 10 nucleotides match TRBD1. This CDR3 has 19 amino acids. Germline V CDR1 and CDR2: SGHAT, FQNNGV. V was pared by 5 bases and J by 0 bases, with 12 bases of the junction left unmatched.

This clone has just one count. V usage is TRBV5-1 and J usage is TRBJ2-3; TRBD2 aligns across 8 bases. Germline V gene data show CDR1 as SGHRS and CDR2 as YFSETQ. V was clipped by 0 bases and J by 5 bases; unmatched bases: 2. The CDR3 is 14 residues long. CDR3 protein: CASSLGLAQDTQYF. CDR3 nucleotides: TGCGCCAGCAGCTTGGGACTAGCGCAAGATACGCAGTATTTT.

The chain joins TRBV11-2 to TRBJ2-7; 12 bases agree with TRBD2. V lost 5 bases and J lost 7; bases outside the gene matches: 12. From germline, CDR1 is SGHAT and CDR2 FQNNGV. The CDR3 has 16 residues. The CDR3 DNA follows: TGTGCCAGCAGCCCAGGGCGGACTAGCGGGGCGGGAGAGCAGTACTTC. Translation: CASSPGRTSGAGEQYF.

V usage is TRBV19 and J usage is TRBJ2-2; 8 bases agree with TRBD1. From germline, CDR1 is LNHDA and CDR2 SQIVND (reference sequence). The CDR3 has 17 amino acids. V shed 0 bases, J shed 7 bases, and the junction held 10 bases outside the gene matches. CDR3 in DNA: TGTGCCAGTAGTATAGATATTCCAGGGGGCGTCATCGGGGAGCTGTTTTTT. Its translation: CASSIDIPGGVIGELFF.